What follows are 8 T cell receptor beta chains derived from one specimen sequenced in a study of T cell responses to AZD1222 COVID-19 vaccine. Profiling relied on immunoSEQ multiplex PCR, and the TCRdb table lists in-frame clones only, not all of them. The sample has fewer than 300,000 clones, roughly 93% seen once. The sample consisted of peripheral blood, taken on day 0 of AZD1222 vaccination. The receptor set was obtained from an adult in good health.

V and J are TRBV3-1 (or the pseudogene TRBV3-2) and TRBJ2-7; perhaps TRBD1 as D (6 bases). CDR1 and CDR2 from the germline V gene are LGHDT and YNNKEL (reference sequence). The CDR3 has 19 residues. V lost 3 bases to trimming and J lost 7 bases, with 31 bases between them. The CDR3 DNA reads as TGTGCCAGCAGCCATGAGCCTCCTGGCTCCTTTGGACCCAGGGGAGAGCAGTACTTC. It encodes CASSHEPPGSFGPRGEQYF.

This chain uses TRBV9 with TRBJ2-2, with D possibly TRBD2 on 6 matching bases. This CDR3 spans 14 amino acids. Trimming stripped 0 bases from V and 5 bases from J, with 8 bases between. Germline CDR1 and CDR2: SGDLS and YYNGEE. The DNA of the CDR3 is TGTGCCAGCAGCGTAGGGGGGAGGACCGGGGAGCTGTTTTTT. It codes for CASSVGGRTGELFF.

The genes are TRBV13 and TRBJ1-4; a weak D match, TRBD1 (6 bases). V was trimmed by 3 bases and J by 6 bases, leaving 11 bases between them. CDR3 size: 14 residues. Germline V gives CDR1 PRHDT, CDR2 FYEKMQ (reference sequence). CDR3 bases: TGTGCCAGCAGCTTTAAACACAGGGATGAAAAACTGTTTTTT. Protein: CASSFKHRDEKLFF.

The chain uses TRBV2 and TRBJ2-1; 9 bases agree with TRBD1. CDR3 size: 14 residues. The junction had 9 bases not matched to a gene; V was cut back by 5 bases and J by 10 bases. Germline loops: CDR1 SNHLY, CDR2 FYNNEI. The CDR3 spells CASSPGTGIGEQFF. The CDR3 nucleotides read TGTGCCAGCAGTCCCGGGACAGGGATCGGCGAGCAGTTCTTC. The variable domain in full, with the rest retrieved from reference TRBV2 and TRBJ2-1, is EPEVTQTPSHQVTQMGQEVILRCVPISNHLYFYWYRQILGQKVEFLVSFYNNEISEKSEIFDDQFSVERPDGSNFTLKIRSTKLEDSAMYFCASSPGTGIGEQFFGPGTRLTVL.

The V gene is TRBV5-5, the J gene TRBJ1-1; TRBD1 agrees at 7 bases. Trimming cost V 3 bases and J 1 base; bases outside gene matches: 18. The CDR3 is 19 residues long. Germline V CDR1 and CDR2: SGHKS, YYEKEE (reference sequence). The CDR3: CASSSEQGPTPWRNTEAFF. Here the CDR3 DNA reads TGTGCCAGCAGCTCTGAACAGGGGCCGACACCTTGGCGGAACACTGAAGCTTTCTTT.

The V and J genes are TRBV1 and TRBJ2-7; the table assigns TRBD2, which was not confirmed against the DNA. TRBV1 is reported as a pseudogene. This CDR3 is built from 18 residues. CDR3 amino acids: CTSSQERAGGRDHYEQYF. The CDR3 region has the DNA TGCACCAGCAGCCAAGAAAGGGCCGGGGGGAGAGACCATTACGAGCAGTACTTC.

This chain uses TRBV4-1 with TRBJ1-3; D remains ambiguous. The length of the CDR3 is 16 residues. Between the trimmed V and J ends, which lost 2 bases and 0 bases, there was a span of 11 bases. Germline CDR1 reads MGHRA; CDR2 reads YSYEKL. CDR3 DNA sequence: TGCGCCAGCAGCCAACCAGCCGGGAACTCTGGAAACACCATATATTTT. Its translation is CASSQPAGNSGNTIYF.

The rearrangement joins TRBV3-1 (or the pseudogene TRBV3-2) to TRBJ1-3; 11 bases are a match to TRBD1. Germline CDR1 and CDR2: LGHDT and YNNKEL (reference sequence). There are 16 residues in the CDR3. Unmatched junction bases numbered 8, after V lost 2 bases and J lost 8 bases. CDR3 in amino acids: CASSQNTGQGGHTIYF. The CDR3 DNA follows: TGTGCCAGCAGCCAAAATACGGGACAGGGGGGACACACCATATATTTT.